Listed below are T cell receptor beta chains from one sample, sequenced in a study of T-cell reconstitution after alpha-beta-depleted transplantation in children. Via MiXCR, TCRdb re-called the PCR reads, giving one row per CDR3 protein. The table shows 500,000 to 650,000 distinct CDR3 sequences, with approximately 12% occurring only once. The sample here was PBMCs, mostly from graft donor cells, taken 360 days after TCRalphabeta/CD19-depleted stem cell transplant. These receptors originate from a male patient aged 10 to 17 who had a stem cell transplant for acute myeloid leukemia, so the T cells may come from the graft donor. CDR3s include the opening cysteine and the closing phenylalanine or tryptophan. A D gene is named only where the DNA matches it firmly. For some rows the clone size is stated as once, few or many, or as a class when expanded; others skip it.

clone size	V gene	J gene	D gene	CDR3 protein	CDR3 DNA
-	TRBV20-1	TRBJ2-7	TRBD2	CSARKSSGGLLDEQYF	TGCAGTGCTAGGAAATCGTCGGGAGGTTTACTGGACGAGCAGTACTTC
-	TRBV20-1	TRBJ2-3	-	CSASFGSPILTDTQYF	TGCAGTGCTAGCTTCGGGAGTCCCATCCTCACAGATACGCAGTATTTT
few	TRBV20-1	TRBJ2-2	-	CSAKLFRGTGELFF	TGCAGTGCTAAGTTGTTTAGGGGTACCGGGGAGCTGTTTTTT
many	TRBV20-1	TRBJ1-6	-	CSARDTSSGGLYNSPLHF	TGCAGTGCTAGAGATACGTCGTCGGGGGGTTTGTATAATTCACCCCTCCACTTT
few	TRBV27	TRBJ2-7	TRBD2	CASSPDGLAGGPFYEQYF	TGTGCCAGCAGTCCAGACGGACTAGCGGGAGGGCCATTCTACGAGCAGTACTTC
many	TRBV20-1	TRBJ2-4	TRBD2	CSAAGGSPKNIQYF	TGCAGTGCGGCCGGCGGGAGCCCCAAAAACATTCAGTACTTC
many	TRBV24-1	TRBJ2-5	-	CATSDLQPRTQYF	TGTGCCACCAGTGATTTGCAGCCTCGCACCCAGTACTTC
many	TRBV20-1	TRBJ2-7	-	CSARGGDSYEQYF	TGCAGTGCTAGAGGCGGGGACTCCTACGAGCAGTACTTC
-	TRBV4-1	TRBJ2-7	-	CASSPAFGEQYF	TGCGCCAGCAGCCCAGCCTTTGGCGAGCAGTACTTC
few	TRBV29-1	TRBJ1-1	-	CSVEGRYTEAFF	TGCAGCGTTGAAGGGAGGTACACTGAAGCTTTCTTT
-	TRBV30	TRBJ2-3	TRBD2	CLCSGSGGDTQYF	TGTTTATGTAGCGGGAGTGGGGGAGATACGCAGTATTTT
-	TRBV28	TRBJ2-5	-	CASSIGVTQYF	TGTGCCAGCAGCATAGGAGTGACCCAGTACTTC
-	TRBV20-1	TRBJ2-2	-	CSARGRGGTGELFF	TGCAGTGCTAGAGGGAGAGGGGGCACCGGGGAGCTGTTTTTT
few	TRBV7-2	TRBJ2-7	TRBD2	CASRLSGTSGLEQYF	TGTGCCAGCAGGCTATCCGGGACTAGCGGCCTTGAGCAGTACTTC
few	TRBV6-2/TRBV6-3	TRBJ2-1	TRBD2	CASSYIAGGPIVDEQFF	TGTGCCAGCAGTTACATAGCGGGAGGGCCAATAGTAGATGAGCAGTTCTTC
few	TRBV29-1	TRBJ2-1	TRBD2	CSVSIAGGKVF	TGCAGCGTGTCAATAGCGGGAGGCAAGGTCTTC
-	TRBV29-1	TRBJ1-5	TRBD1	CSVGQGDQPQHF	TGCAGCGTCGGACAGGGGGATCAGCCCCAGCATTTT
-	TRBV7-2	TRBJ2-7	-	CASSLVGGPEQYF	TGTGCCAGCAGCTTAGTGGGGGGGCCCGAGCAGTACTTC
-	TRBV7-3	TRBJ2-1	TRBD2	CASSAGLAGAANEQFF	TGTGCCAGCAGCGCAGGACTAGCGGGAGCTGCTAATGAGCAGTTCTTC
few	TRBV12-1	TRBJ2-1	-	CASGLVPGTRINEQFF	TGTGCCAGCGGACTAGTCCCGGGGACTAGAATCAATGAGCAGTTCTTC
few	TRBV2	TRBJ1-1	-	CASSRMAGWMNTEAFF	TGTGCCAGCAGTAGGATGGCTGGCTGGATGAACACTGAAGCTTTCTTT
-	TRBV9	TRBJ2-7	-	CASSAAGGGWVEQYF	TGTGCCAGCAGCGCCGCAGGGGGAGGATGGGTCGAGCAGTACTTC
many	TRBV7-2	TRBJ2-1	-	CASSARVNEQFF	TGTGCCAGCAGCGCGCGGGTGAATGAGCAGTTCTTC
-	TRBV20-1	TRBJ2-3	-	CSAGFLGDTQYF	TGCAGTGCAGGATTTTTGGGAGATACGCAGTATTTT
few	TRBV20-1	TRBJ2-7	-	CSAPVTNGGEQYF	TGCAGTGCACCAGTCACCAATGGAGGGGAGCAGTACTTC
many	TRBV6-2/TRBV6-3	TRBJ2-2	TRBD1	CASSSTGLNTGELFF	TGTGCCAGCAGTTCGACAGGGTTGAACACCGGGGAGCTGTTTTTT
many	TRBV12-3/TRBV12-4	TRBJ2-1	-	CASSNSEDSEQFF	TGTGCCAGCAGCAACTCGGAGGACAGTGAGCAGTTCTTC